A selection of T cell receptor beta chains follows, all from one sample in a study of cytomegalovirus exposure and HLA in healthy donors. The protocol was immunoSEQ multiplex PCR, while the TCRdb copy is restricted to in-frame clones and leaves out a portion. The sample shows 280,000 or so clones, around nine tenths of them seen only once. Input material: PBMCs. The receptors were sampled from a woman between 18 and 30 years old in good health and CMV-seronegative. Each CDR3 is given with its conserved first and last residue.

V gene: TRBV9
CDR3 protein: CASSVSGGDTDTQYF

V gene: TRBV27
CDR3 protein: CASSPLDKYGYTF

V gene: TRBV2
CDR3 protein: CASSEVPIGTGGNTIYF

V gene: TRBV11-2
CDR3 protein: CASSLVMTGLSYEQYF

V gene: TRBV10-3
CDR3 protein: CAISERVGGGAGEGQYF

V gene: TRBV7-9
CDR3 protein: CASSFTGAYNEQFF

V gene: TRBV10-3
CDR3 protein: CAIRDGRGSEKLFF

V gene: TRBV23-1
CDR3 protein: CASSHLTGETNEKLFF

V gene: TRBV7-9
CDR3 protein: CASSLLTTMNTEAFF

V gene: TRBV6-5
CDR3 protein: CASSYSTGGRETQYF

V gene: TRBV18
CDR3 protein: CASSPRLRQGLTGYVNSPLHF

V gene: TRBV5-5
CDR3 protein: CASSRPGGANTGELFF

V gene: TRBV9
CDR3 protein: CASSEGGGEGTEAFF

V gene: TRBV4-2
CDR3 protein: CASRVLSTQGNYGYTF

V gene: TRBV6-1
CDR3 protein: CASRLAGEQYF

V gene: TRBV7-3
CDR3 protein: CASSLSPGRNEAFF

V gene: TRBV18
CDR3 protein: CASSPLAGEADTQYF

V gene: TRBV5-1
CDR3 protein: CASSGISGRYEQYF

V gene: TRBV6-9
CDR3 protein: CASSSGTGTYEQYF

V gene: TRBV13
CDR3 protein: CASNPDSHTGELFF

V gene: TRBV19
CDR3 protein: CASSQTTGLAFNEQFF

V gene: TRBV6-5
CDR3 protein: CASSYLDSGEQYF

V gene: TRBV15
CDR3 protein: CATSIDLLAGGRETQYF